This T cell receptor beta chain was obtained from a study of T cells after yellow fever vaccination. The wider study: Those fractions that held only low numbers of cells were prepared using the SMART-Seq v4 Ultra Low Input RNA kit.

It was through 5'RACE template switching that TCR cDNA was made, with a universal primer site and UMIs added. TCRdb reprocessed the 5' RACE reads with MiXCR, giving one entry per CDR3 protein. The table has 400,000 or so distinct CDR3 sequences, approximately 18% seen once; the top ten hold roughly a sixth. V dropped 8 bases and J dropped 4 bases, with 9 bases sitting between them. Germline V lookup: CDR1 MNHEY, CDR2 SVGAGI. The CDR3 is 13 residues long. The sequencing used PBMCs, collected before the yellow fever booster vaccination. This receptor was obtained from a man in his late teens or twenties who received the YFV17D yellow fever vaccine. V is TRBV6-5 and J is TRBJ2-6; D not certain. The CDR3 region is CASLSPGANVLTF. The CDR3 DNA sequence: TGTGCCAGCCTCTCACCGGGGGCCAACGTCCTGACTTTC.